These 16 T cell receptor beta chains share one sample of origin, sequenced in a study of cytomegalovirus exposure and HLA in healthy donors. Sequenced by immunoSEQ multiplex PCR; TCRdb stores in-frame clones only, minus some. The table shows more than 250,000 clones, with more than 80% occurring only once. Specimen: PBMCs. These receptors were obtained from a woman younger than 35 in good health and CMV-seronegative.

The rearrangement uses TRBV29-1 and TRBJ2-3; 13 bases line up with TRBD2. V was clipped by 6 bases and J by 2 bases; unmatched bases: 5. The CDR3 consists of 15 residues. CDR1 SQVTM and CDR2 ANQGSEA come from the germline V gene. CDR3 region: CSVPGTSGITDTQYF. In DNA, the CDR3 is TGCAGCGTCCCAGGGACTAGCGGGATCACAGATACGCAGTATTTT.

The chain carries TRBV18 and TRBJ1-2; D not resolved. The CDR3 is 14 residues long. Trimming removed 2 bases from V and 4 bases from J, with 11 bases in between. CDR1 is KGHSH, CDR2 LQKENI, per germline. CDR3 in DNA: TGTGCCAGCTCACCATCAGTCGAGGCCTATGGCTACACCTTC. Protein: CASSPSVEAYGYTF.

The CDR3 nucleotides read TGTGCCAGCATCCGACCACAGGGACAAGGCAATCAGCCCCAGCATTTT. This codes for CASIRPQGQGNQPQHF. The chain couples TRBV11-2 to TRBJ1-5; D possibly corresponds to TRBD1 (6 bases). Germline CDR1 and CDR2: SGHAT and FQNNGV. The CDR3 contains 16 residues. V was clipped by 7 bases and J by 2 bases, with 18 bases between them.

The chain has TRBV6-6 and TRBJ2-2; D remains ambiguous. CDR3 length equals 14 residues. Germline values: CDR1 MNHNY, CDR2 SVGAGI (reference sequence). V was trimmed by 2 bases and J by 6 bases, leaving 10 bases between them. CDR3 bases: TGTGCCAGCAGTTACCCCGACTCCCCCGGGGAGCTGTTTTTT. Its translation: CASSYPDSPGELFF.

The CDR3 is CAWSRAGSTKNIQYF. In DNA form, the CDR3 reads TGTGCCTGGAGTAGGGCGGGCTCAACCAAAAACATTCAGTACTTC. The V call is TRBV30, the J call TRBJ2-4; maybe TRBD2 (5 bases). The length of the CDR3 is 15 residues. V gave up 2 bases and J gave up 2 bases, with 13 bases separating them. Germline V lookup: CDR1 GTSNPN, CDR2 SVGIG (reference sequence).

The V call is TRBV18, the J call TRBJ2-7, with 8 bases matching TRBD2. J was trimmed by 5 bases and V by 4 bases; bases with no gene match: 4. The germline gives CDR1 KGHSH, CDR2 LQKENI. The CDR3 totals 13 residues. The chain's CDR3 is CASSRTAGDEQYF. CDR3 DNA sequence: TGTGCCAGCTCACGGACAGCGGGGGACGAGCAGTACTTC.

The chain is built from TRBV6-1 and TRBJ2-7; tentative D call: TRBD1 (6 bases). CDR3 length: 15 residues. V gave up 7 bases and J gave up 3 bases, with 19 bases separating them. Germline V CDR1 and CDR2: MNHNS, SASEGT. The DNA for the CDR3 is TGTGCCAGCACTGTCCCGGGGCAGGGGATCTACGAGCAGTACTTC. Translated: CASTVPGQGIYEQYF.

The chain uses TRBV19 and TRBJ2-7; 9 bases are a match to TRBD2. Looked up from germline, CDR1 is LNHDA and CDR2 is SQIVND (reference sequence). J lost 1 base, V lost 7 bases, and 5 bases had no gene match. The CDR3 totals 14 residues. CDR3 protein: CASTRTSESYEQYF. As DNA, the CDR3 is TGTGCCAGTACCCGGACTAGCGAGTCCTACGAGCAGTACTTC.

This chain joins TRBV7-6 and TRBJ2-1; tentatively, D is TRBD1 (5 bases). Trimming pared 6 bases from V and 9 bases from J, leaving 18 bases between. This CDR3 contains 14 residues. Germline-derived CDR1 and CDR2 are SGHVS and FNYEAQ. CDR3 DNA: TGTGCCAGCAGTCCAATACAGGTTTCCGGTGAGCAGTTCTTC. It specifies CASSPIQVSGEQFF.

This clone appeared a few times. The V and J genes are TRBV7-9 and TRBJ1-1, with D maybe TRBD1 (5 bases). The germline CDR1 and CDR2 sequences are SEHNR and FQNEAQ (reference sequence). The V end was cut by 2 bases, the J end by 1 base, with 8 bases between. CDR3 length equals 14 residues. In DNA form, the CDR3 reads TGTGCCAGCAGCTTAAGGGGCTGGAACACTGAAGCTTTCTTT. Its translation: CASSLRGWNTEAFF.

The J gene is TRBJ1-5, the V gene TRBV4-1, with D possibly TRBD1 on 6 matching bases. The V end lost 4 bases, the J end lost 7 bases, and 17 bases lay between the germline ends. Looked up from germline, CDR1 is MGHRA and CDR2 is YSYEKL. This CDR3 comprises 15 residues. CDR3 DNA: TGCGCCAGCAGCCTTCTTCAAGGGGGGGAACAGCCCCAGCATTTT. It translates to CASSLLQGGEQPQHF.

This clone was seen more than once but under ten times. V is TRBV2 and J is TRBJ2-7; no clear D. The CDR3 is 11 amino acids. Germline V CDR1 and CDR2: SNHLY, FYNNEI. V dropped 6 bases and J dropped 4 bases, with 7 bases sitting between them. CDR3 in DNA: TGTGCCAGCAGGGCCGAATACGAGCAGTACTTC. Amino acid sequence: CASRAEYEQYF.

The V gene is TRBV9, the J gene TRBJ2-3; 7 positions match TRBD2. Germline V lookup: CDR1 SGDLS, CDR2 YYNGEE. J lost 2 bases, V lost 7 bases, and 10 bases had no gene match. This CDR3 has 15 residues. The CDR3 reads CASGPKAGHTDTQYF. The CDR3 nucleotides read TGTGCCAGCGGCCCAAAAGCGGGGCACACAGATACGCAGTATTTT.

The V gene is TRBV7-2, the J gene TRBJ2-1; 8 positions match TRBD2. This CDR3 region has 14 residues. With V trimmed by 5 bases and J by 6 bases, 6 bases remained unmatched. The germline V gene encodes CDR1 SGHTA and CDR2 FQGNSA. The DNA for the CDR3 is TGTGCCAGCAGCACCCCGGGGGGGAGCAATGAGCAGTTCTTC. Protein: CASSTPGGSNEQFF.

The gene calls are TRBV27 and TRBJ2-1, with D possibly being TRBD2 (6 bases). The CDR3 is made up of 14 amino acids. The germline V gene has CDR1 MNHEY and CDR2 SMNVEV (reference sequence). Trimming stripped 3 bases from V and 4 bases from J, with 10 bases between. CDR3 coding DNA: TGTGCCAGCAGTTTGGAGGGTTTATACAATGAGCAGTTCTTC. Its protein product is CASSLEGLYNEQFF.

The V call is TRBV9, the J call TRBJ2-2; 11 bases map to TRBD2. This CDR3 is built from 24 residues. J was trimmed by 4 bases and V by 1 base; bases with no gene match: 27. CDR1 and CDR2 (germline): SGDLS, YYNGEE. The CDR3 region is CASSVRGGWTGLAAPPGGTGELFF. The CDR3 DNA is TGTGCCAGCAGCGTACGGGGAGGTTGGACGGGACTAGCGGCCCCCCCGGGGGGCACCGGGGAGCTGTTTTTT.